The 20 T cell receptor beta chains in this list originate from one sample, sequenced in a study of T-cell memory formation after mild COVID-19. Each CDR3 protein gets one entry after TCRdb re-called the 5' RACE reads with MiXCR. The sample records fewer than 250,000 distinct CDR3 sequences, roughly a tenth being singletons. Material: PBMCs or a T cell subset sorted from them (not recorded which). Every receptor here comes from a man in his late teens or twenties who had mild COVID-19 (a few samples of this study predate the infection). Cell type and time point are not known.

This clonotype has more than one count but fewer than ten. The chain couples TRBV5-8 to TRBJ2-3; the match to TRBD1 covers 9 bases. There are 15 residues in the CDR3. The trim removed 3 bases at V and 0 bases at J, leaving 2 bases unmatched. Germline V gene sequence: CDR1 SGHTS, CDR2 YDEGEE. CDR3 residues: CASSWGQGSTDTQYF. DNA for the CDR3: TGTGCCAGCAGCTGGGGACAGGGTAGCACAGATACGCAGTATTTT. The full variable domain, with the rest looked up from reference TRBV5-8 and TRBJ2-3, is EAGVTQSPTHLIKTRGQQATLRCSPISGHTSVYWYQQALGLGLQFLLWYDEGEERNRGNFPPRFSGRQFPNYSSELNVNALELEDSALYLCASSWGQGSTDTQYFGPGTRLTVL.

The chain employs TRBV18 and TRBJ2-7, with D tentatively TRBD1 or TRBD2 (5 bases each). The CDR3 runs 16 residues. Trimming took 0 bases from V and 1 from J, leaving 13 bases between them. CDR1 is KGHSH, CDR2 LQKENI, per germline. CDR3: CASSPPSTGPSYEQYF. In DNA form, the CDR3 reads TGTGCCAGCTCACCACCGTCCACGGGGCCTTCCTACGAGCAGTACTTC.

The chain is built from TRBV7-8 and TRBJ2-3; 7 nucleotides align to TRBD1. The germline gives CDR1 SGHVS, CDR2 FQNEAQ. V lost 5 bases, J lost 5 bases, and 7 bases stayed unmatched. This CDR3 comprises 14 residues. The CDR3 sequence is CASSIDQGVDTQYF. The CDR3 nucleotides are TGTGCCAGCAGCATTGACCAGGGGGTAGATACGCAGTATTTT.

This clonotype was seen many times. This sequence joins TRBV5-1 and TRBJ2-3, with 8 bases identical to TRBD2. V trimming: 6 bases; J trimming: 3 bases; junction bases outside the gene matches: 6. The CDR3 covers 14 residues. Germline values: CDR1 SGHRS, CDR2 YFSETQ. CDR3 DNA: TGCGCCAGCAACAGCGGGGGAGAGACAGATACGCAGTATTTT. As protein: CASNSGGETDTQYF.

This clonotype was counted once. The chain is built from TRBV5-1 and TRBJ2-1, with 9 bases matching TRBD2. V trimming: 4 bases; J trimming: 9 bases; junction bases outside the gene matches: 14. The CDR3 sequence is 16 residues long. Germline V lookup: CDR1 SGHRS, CDR2 YFSETQ. The CDR3 DNA reads TGCGCCAGCAGCCCCCTAGGCGGCGGGGGGGCGGGTGAGCAGTTCTTC. Its translation is CASSPLGGGGAGEQFF.

CDR3 loop: CASRTRLAGGYNEQFF. Written as DNA, the CDR3 is TGTGCCAGCAGAACCCGACTAGCGGGGGGATACAATGAGCAGTTCTTC. The gene calls are TRBV6-5 and TRBJ2-1, with 13 bases matching TRBD2. With V trimmed by 6 bases and J by 4 bases, 6 bases remained unmatched. The CDR3 spans 16 residues. Germline values: CDR1 MNHEY, CDR2 SVGAGI.

CDR3 region: CASSLSGHTDTQYF. The CDR3 DNA reads as TGCGCCAGCAGCTTGTCGGGGCACACAGATACGCAGTATTTT. The chain couples TRBV5-1 to TRBJ2-3; either TRBD1 or TRBD2 may fit D (5 bases each). This CDR3 spans 14 amino acids. Per germline, CDR1 SGHRS and CDR2 YFSETQ. Trimming stripped 1 base from V and 2 bases from J, with 8 bases between.

This clonotype was seen a few times. J is TRBJ2-5 and V is TRBV20-1, with D unclear. V was trimmed by 2 bases and J by 1 base, leaving 8 bases between them. The CDR3 spans 13 residues. Per germline, CDR1 DFQATT and CDR2 SNEGSKA (reference sequence). The CDR3 DNA follows: TGCAGTGCTAGATTACAGCTCCAAGAGACCCAGTACTTC. This sequence encodes CSARLQLQETQYF.

This clonotype came up a few times. V is TRBV12-3 or TRBV12-4 and J is TRBJ2-3; TRBD2 matches 8 bases. V lost 5 bases and J lost 2; bases outside the gene matches: 9. This CDR3 has 16 residues. CDR3 sequence reads: CASSQTTGGPTDTQYF. The DNA of the CDR3 is TGTGCCAGCAGTCAAACTACGGGGGGGCCCACAGATACGCAGTATTTT.

This sequence joins TRBV18 and TRBJ1-5; D is uncertain. CDR1 and CDR2 from the germline V gene are KGHSH and LQKENI. The CDR3 is 13 amino acids. V lost 3 bases to trimming and J lost 5 bases, with 8 bases between them. CDR3 in DNA: TGTGCCAGCTCACCGACTGAGCATCAGCCCCAGCATTTT. This codes for CASSPTEHQPQHF.

This clonotype was detected only a few times. The rearrangement links TRBV5-1 to TRBJ1-1; TRBD1 matches at 10 bases. V gave up 3 bases and J gave up 2 bases; unmatched junction bases: 1. Germline V lookup: CDR1 SGHRS, CDR2 YFSETQ. The CDR3 length is 14 residues. The CDR3 DNA reads as TGCGCCAGCAGCTGGGACAGGGGTAACACTGAAGCTTTCTTT. The encoded protein is CASSWDRGNTEAFF.

V and J are TRBV19 and TRBJ1-2; 9 nucleotides line up with TRBD1. Germline CDR1 and CDR2: LNHDA and SQIVND (reference sequence). Germline trimming cut 3 bases from V and 4 bases from J; bases unmatched to any gene: 9. The CDR3 totals 16 residues. For the CDR3, the DNA is TGTGCCAGTAGTATTCGGGGACAGGGATGGAGCTATGGCTACACCTTC. Protein product: CASSIRGQGWSYGYTF.

This clonotype has ten or more counts. The chain employs TRBV4-3 and TRBJ2-3; TRBD2 agrees at 8 bases. The CDR3 sequence is 16 residues long. V lost 0 bases, J lost 9 bases, and 11 bases stayed unmatched. The germline gives CDR1 LGHNA, CDR2 YSLEER. DNA for the CDR3: TGCGCCAGCAGCCAAGAGCGGGGGGTAGCTGGGCAGACGCAGTATTTT. This gives the protein CASSQERGVAGQTQYF.

This clonotype was picked up many times. The V and J genes are TRBV7-9 and TRBJ1-1; D is uncertain. The V and J ends lost 5 bases and 6 bases respectively, with 16 bases between them. In germline, CDR1 is SEHNR, CDR2 FQNEAQ (reference sequence). CDR3 length: 14 amino acids. The CDR3 sequence is CASSPRGDRAEAFF. The CDR3 nucleotides read TGTGCCAGCAGCCCCCGTGGGGATCGCGCTGAAGCTTTCTTT.

The rearrangement uses TRBV6-2 or TRBV6-3 and TRBJ1-5; D gene uncertain. Per germline, CDR1 MNHEY and CDR2 SVGEGT. The CDR3 extends over 13 amino acids. V lost 6 bases and J 1 base, leaving 7 bases between the germline ends. The CDR3 spells CASRLDSNQPQHF. In DNA, the CDR3 is TGTGCCAGCAGACTGGACAGCAATCAGCCCCAGCATTTT.

This clonotype has only one observation. This chain uses TRBV4-2 with TRBJ1-1, with a weak D call TRBD1 (5 bases). Germline values: CDR1 LGHNA, CDR2 YNFKEQ. This CDR3 spans 13 amino acids. V was trimmed by 6 bases and J by 6 bases, leaving 14 bases between them. This CDR3 reads CASSWRGIPEAFF. The DNA for the CDR3 is TGTGCCAGCAGTTGGCGGGGGATACCTGAAGCTTTCTTT.

This clonotype was observed many times. This chain uses TRBV4-1 with TRBJ2-7; TRBD2 matches 14 bases. The V and J ends lost 3 bases and 0 bases, in that order; junction bases with no gene match: 4. Germline loops: CDR1 MGHRA, CDR2 YSYEKL. This CDR3 is built from 17 residues. CDR3 bases: TGCGCCAGCAGCCAGGGGACTAGCGGGGGTCTCTCCTACGAGCAGTACTTC. Its protein product is CASSQGTSGGLSYEQYF.

The J gene is TRBJ1-1, the V gene TRBV29-1; D not resolved. Germline CDR1 is SQVTM and CDR2 is ANQGSEA. The V end lost 5 bases, the J end lost 4 bases, and 8 bases lay between the germline ends. This CDR3 comprises 11 residues. The CDR3 here is CSVSEATEAFF. CDR3 sequence (DNA): TGCAGCGTTTCCGAGGCCACTGAAGCTTTCTTT.

This clonotype was found many times. The chain has TRBV5-1 and TRBJ2-2; D gene ambiguous. The germline CDR1 and CDR2 sequences are SGHRS and YFSETQ. With 4 bases removed from V and 0 bases from J, the gap between germline ends came to 7 bases. The CDR3 is made up of 14 amino acids. The DNA for the CDR3 is TGCGCCAGCAGCGTCAATGCGAACACCGGGGAGCTGTTTTTT. Protein: CASSVNANTGELFF.

V gene TRBV7-9 combines with J gene TRBJ1-3; D is undetermined. Germline V gene lookup returns CDR1 SEHNR and CDR2 FQNEAQ (reference sequence). The CDR3 runs 15 residues. V shed 3 bases and J shed 1 base, with 10 bases lying between them. The CDR3, as DNA: TGTGCCAGCAGCTTCCTCGGGAAGTCTGGAAACACCATATATTTT. It yields the protein CASSFLGKSGNTIYF.